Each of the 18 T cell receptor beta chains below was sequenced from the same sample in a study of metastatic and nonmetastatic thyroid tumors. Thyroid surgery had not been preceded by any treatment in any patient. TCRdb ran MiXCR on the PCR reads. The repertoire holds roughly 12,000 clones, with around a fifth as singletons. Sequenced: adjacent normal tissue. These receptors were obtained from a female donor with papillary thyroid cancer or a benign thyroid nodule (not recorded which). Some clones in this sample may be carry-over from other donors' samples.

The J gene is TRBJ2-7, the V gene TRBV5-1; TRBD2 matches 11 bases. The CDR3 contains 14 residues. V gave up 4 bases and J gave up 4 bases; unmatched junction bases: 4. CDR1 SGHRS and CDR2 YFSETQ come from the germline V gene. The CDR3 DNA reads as TGCGCCAGCAGCAAGGGACTAGCGGTGTACGAGCAGTACTTC. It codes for CASSKGLAVYEQYF.

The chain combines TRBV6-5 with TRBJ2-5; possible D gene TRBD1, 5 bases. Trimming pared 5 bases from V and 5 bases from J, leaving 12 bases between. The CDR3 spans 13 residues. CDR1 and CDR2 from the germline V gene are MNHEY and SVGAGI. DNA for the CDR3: TGTGCCAGCAGTCAGTCACAGGCTGAGACCCAGTACTTC. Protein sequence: CASSQSQAETQYF.

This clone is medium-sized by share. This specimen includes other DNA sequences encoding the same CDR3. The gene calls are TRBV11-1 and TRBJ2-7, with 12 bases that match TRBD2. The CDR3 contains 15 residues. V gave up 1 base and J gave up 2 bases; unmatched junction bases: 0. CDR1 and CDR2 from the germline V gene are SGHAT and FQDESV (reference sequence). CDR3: CASSLGLAGAYEQYF. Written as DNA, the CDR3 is TGTGCCAGCAGCTTAGGACTAGCGGGAGCCTACGAGCAGTACTTC.

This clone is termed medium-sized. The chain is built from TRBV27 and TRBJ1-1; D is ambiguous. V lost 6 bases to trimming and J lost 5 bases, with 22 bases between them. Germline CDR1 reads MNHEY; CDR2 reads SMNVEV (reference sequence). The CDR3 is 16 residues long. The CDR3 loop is CASSLAGWRTGTEAFF. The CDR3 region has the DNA TGTGCCAGCAGCCTCGCAGGTTGGCGGACGGGGACTGAAGCTTTCTTT.

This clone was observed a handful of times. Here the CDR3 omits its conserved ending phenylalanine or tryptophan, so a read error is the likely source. The CDR3 reads CASSIAGQIYNYGYTL. CDR3 nucleotide sequence: TGTGCCAGTAGTATCGCAGGACAGATTTATAACTATGGCTACACCCTC. V is TRBV19 and J is TRBJ1-2; D might be TRBD1 (6 bases). The V gene lost 3 bases and the J gene lost 1 base, with 15 bases spanning the gap. The V gene's germline CDR1 is LNHDA and CDR2 SQIVND (reference sequence). The CDR3 is made up of 16 amino acids.

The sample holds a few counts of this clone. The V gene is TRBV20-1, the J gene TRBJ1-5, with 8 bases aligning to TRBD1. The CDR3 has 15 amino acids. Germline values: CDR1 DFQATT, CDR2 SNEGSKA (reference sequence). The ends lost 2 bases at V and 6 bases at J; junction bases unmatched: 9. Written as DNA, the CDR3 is TGCAGTGCTAGACCCGGACAGGGAGGGAGTCAGCCCCAGCATTTT. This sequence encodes CSARPGQGGSQPQHF.

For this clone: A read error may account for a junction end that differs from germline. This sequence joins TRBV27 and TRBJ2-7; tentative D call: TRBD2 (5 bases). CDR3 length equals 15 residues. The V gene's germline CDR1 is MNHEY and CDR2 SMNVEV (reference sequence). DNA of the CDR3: TGTGCCAGCAGATTAGGAGCCGGACTTGTCTACGAGCACTACTTC. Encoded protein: CASRLGAGLVYEHYF.

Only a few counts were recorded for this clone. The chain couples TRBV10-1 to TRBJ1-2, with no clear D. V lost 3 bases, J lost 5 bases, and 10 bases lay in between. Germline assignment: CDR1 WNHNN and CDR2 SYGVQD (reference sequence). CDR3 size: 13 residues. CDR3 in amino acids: CASSDQEFYGYTF. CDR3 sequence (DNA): TGCGCCAGCAGTGACCAGGAATTTTATGGCTACACCTTC.

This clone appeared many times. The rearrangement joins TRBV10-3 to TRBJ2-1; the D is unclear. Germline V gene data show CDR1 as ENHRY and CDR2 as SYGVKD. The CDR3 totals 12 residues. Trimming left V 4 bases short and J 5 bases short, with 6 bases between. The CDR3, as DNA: TGTGCCATCAGTGGTCCCGACAATGAGCAGTTCTTC. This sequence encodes CAISGPDNEQFF.

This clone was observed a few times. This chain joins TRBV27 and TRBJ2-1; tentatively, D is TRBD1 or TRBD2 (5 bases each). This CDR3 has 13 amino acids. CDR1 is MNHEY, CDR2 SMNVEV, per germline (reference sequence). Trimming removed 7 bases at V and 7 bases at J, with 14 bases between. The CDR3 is CASTGEGINEQFF. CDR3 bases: TGTGCCAGCACCGGTGAGGGGATTAATGAGCAGTTCTTC.

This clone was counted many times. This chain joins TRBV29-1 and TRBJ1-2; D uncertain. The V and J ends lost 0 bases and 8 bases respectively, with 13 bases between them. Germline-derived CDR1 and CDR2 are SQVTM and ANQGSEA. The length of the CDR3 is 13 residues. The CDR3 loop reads CSVEDQREGGYTF. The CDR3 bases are TGCAGCGTTGAAGATCAAAGGGAGGGAGGCTACACCTTC.

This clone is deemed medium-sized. The CDR3 sequence is CASSRDRGQPQHF. The CDR3 region has the DNA TGTGCCAGCAGTCGGGACCGGGGTCAGCCCCAGCATTTT. The chain uses TRBV11-2 and TRBJ1-5; D might be TRBD1 (5 bases). The V gene's germline CDR1 is SGHAT and CDR2 FQNNGV. This CDR3 is built from 13 residues. V gave up 6 bases and J gave up 6 bases, with 12 bases separating them.

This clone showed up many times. The CDR3 region is CASSYPPGRPTDTQYF. CDR3 nucleotide sequence: TGTGCCAGCAGCTATCCCCCGGGCCGGCCCACAGATACGCAGTATTTT. This chain uses TRBV7-8 with TRBJ2-3; D unresolved. The ends were cut back, 4 bases at V and 2 bases at J, with 16 bases in the middle. The CDR3 runs to 16 residues. Germline V gene lookup returns CDR1 SGHVS and CDR2 FQNEAQ.

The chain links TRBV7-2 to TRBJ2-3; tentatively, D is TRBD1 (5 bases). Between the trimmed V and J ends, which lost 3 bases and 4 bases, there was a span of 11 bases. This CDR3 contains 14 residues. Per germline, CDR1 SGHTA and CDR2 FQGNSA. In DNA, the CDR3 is TGTGCCAGCAGCTTCGGCCAGGGCCCAGATACGCAGTATTTT. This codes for CASSFGQGPDTQYF.

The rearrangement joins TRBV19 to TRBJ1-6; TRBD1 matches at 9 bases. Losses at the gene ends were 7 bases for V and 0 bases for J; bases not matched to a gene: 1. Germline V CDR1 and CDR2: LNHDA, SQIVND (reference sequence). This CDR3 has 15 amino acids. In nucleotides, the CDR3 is TGTGCCAGTACGACAGGGGGCTCCTATAATTCACCCCTCCACTTT. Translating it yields CASTTGGSYNSPLHF.

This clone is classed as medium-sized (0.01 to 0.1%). CDR3 in DNA: TGTGCCACCAGTGACTCGACAGCGGCGGGAAGAAACACCATATATTTT. Protein product: CATSDSTAAGRNTIYF. The J gene is TRBJ1-3, the V gene TRBV24-1; D may be TRBD1 (5 bases). CDR3 size: 16 residues. The germline CDR1 and CDR2 sequences are KGHDR and SFDVKD. Trimming removed 4 bases from V and 5 bases from J, with 17 bases in between.

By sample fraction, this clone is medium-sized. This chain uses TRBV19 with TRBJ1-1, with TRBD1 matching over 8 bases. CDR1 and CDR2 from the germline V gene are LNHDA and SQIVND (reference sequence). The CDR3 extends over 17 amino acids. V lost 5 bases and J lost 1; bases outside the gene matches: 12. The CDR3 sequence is CASSPYLPGQANTEAFF. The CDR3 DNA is TGTGCCAGTAGTCCTTACTTACCGGGACAGGCGAACACTGAAGCTTTCTTT.

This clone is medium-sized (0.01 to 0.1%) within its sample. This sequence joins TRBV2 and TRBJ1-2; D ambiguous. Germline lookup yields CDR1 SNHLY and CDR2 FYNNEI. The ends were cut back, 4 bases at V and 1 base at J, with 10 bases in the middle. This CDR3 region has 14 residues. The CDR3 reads CASSVWPFNYGYTF. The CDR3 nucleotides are TGTGCCAGCAGTGTGTGGCCATTTAACTATGGCTACACCTTC.